The 13 T cell receptor beta chains in this list originate from one sample, sequenced in a study of CD8 T cells in Susac syndrome. Reverse transcription of roughly 0.5 to 1 ug RNA was performed with random hexamers. TCRdb passed the immunoSEQ multiplex PCR reads through MiXCR, listing each CDR3 protein once. In the table there are fewer than 350,000 distinct CDR3 sequences, under 95% of which are singletons. Sequenced material: CD4+ T cells from PBMCs. The receptor set was obtained from a human donor with multiple sclerosis.

The chain joins TRBV2 to TRBJ1-4; TRBD1 might be the D (6 bases). The CDR3 length is 15 residues. V lost 9 bases to trimming and J lost 0 bases, with 14 bases between them. CDR1 and CDR2 (germline): SNHLY, FYNNEI. This CDR3 is CASSPGAATNEKLFF. CDR3 sequence (DNA): TGTGCCAGTTCCCCAGGGGCCGCAACTAATGAAAAACTGTTTTTT.

V usage is TRBV29-1 and J usage is TRBJ2-2; D might be TRBD1 or TRBD2, each matching 5 bases. The CDR3 sequence is 13 residues long. Trimming took 3 bases from V and 4 from J, leaving 9 bases between them. Germline CDR1 is SQVTM and CDR2 is ANQGSEA. As DNA, the CDR3 is TGCAGCGTTGACAGGGCGGGCACCGGGGAGCTGTTTTTT. Translating it yields CSVDRAGTGELFF.

The chain recombines TRBV29-1 with TRBJ1-1, with D possibly matching TRBD1 (6 bases). The V gene's germline CDR1 is SQVTM and CDR2 ANQGSEA. V lost 5 bases, J lost 0 bases, and 10 bases lay in between. This CDR3 region has 13 residues. CDR3 protein: CSVSGALNTEAFF. The CDR3 nucleotides read TGCAGCGTTTCAGGGGCCCTGAACACTGAAGCTTTCTTT.

This rearrangement joins TRBV5-6 to TRBJ2-2; TRBD2 aligns across 7 bases. This CDR3 has 15 residues. Unmatched junction bases numbered 6, after V lost 1 base and J lost 6 bases. Germline-derived CDR1 and CDR2 are SGHDT and YYEEEE. CDR3: CASSLMGGLAGELFF. CDR3 bases: TGTGCCAGCAGCTTGATGGGAGGGTTGGCCGGGGAGCTGTTTTTT.

The chain has TRBV29-1 and TRBJ1-2; tentative D call: TRBD1 (6 bases). This CDR3 has 14 amino acids. The germline gives CDR1 SQVTM, CDR2 ANQGSEA. V dropped 4 bases and J dropped 4 bases, with 16 bases sitting between them. The CDR3 DNA reads TGCAGCGTTGCACAGGGATCTACCGTCTATGGCTACACCTTC. Encoded protein: CSVAQGSTVYGYTF.

CDR3 sequence (DNA): TGTGCCAGCAGTTTGAGGGCAGGCCCCTCCTACAATGAGCAGTTCTTC. Protein product: CASSLRAGPSYNEQFF. The J gene is TRBJ2-1, the V gene TRBV28, with a weak D call TRBD2 (5 bases). Trimming took 3 bases from V and 0 from J, leaving 12 bases between them. The CDR3 is 16 amino acids. Germline CDR1 reads MDHEN; CDR2 reads SYDVKM.

This clonotype was found once. The V and J genes are TRBV20-1 and TRBJ2-1, with D perhaps matching TRBD2 (6 bases). Germline V gene data show CDR1 as DFQATT and CDR2 as SNEGSKA (reference sequence). The CDR3 is made up of 15 amino acids. V lost 1 base, J lost 2 bases, and 12 bases lay in between. This CDR3 reads CSARVAGSTYNEQFF. The CDR3 nucleotides read TGCAGTGCTAGAGTCGCGGGGAGCACCTACAATGAGCAGTTCTTC.

This clonotype was picked up one time. This chain joins TRBV4-3 and TRBJ2-7; D unresolved. CDR3 size: 16 residues. Trimming removed 0 bases at V and 3 bases at J, with 15 bases between. The germline V gene has CDR1 LGHNA and CDR2 YSLEER. CDR3 loop: CASSQDMAFSYYEQYF. CDR3 DNA sequence: TGCGCCAGCAGCCAAGATATGGCGTTTTCATACTACGAGCAGTACTTC.

This clonotype has only one observation. The chain has TRBV3-1 and TRBJ2-5, with 8 bases identical to TRBD2. The CDR3 loop spans 13 amino acids. Per the germline V gene, CDR1 is LGHDT and CDR2 is YNNKEL (reference sequence). V lost 4 bases and J lost 5; bases outside the gene matches: 3. The CDR3 nucleotides are TGTGCCAGCAGCCCGGGGGGGCCGGAGACCCAGTACTTC. Protein sequence: CASSPGGPETQYF.

This clonotype was recorded once. This chain connects TRBV29-1 to TRBJ2-7, with TRBD1 matching over 7 bases. Germline V CDR1 and CDR2: SQVTM, ANQGSEA. This CDR3 is 13 amino acids long. J lost 1 base, V lost 5 bases, and 5 bases had no gene match. The CDR3 nucleotides read TGCAGCGTTAGCTCGACAGGGTCCTACGAGCAGTACTTC. Translated: CSVSSTGSYEQYF.

This clonotype is a singleton in its sample. This rearrangement joins TRBV7-3 to TRBJ1-1; 7 bases agree with TRBD1. After removal of 5 bases from V and 3 bases from J, the junction contained 3 bases not matched to a gene. Germline lookup yields CDR1 SGHTA and CDR2 FQGTGA. This CDR3 comprises 13 residues. The CDR3 region has the DNA TGTGCCAGCAGCGTACAGGGGTACACTGAAGCTTTCTTT. It is translated as CASSVQGYTEAFF.

V and J are TRBV12-3 or TRBV12-4 and TRBJ2-1; 14 bases are a match to TRBD2. Trimming took 6 bases from V and 8 from J; bases not matched to a gene: 12. This CDR3 region has 17 residues. The CDR3 loop reads CASSTSGTSGSAHEQFF. The CDR3, as DNA: TGTGCCAGCAGCACCTCCGGGACTAGCGGGAGTGCCCATGAGCAGTTCTTC.

The chain uses TRBV7-2 and TRBJ1-5; a weak D match, TRBD1 (6 bases). Looked up from germline, CDR1 is SGHTA and CDR2 is FQGNSA. Trimming cost V 5 bases and J 6 bases, with 8 bases left between them. This CDR3 is built from 12 residues. The CDR3 bases are TGTGCCAGCAGCCAGGGGCGTCAGCCCCAGCATTTT. Its protein is CASSQGRQPQHF.